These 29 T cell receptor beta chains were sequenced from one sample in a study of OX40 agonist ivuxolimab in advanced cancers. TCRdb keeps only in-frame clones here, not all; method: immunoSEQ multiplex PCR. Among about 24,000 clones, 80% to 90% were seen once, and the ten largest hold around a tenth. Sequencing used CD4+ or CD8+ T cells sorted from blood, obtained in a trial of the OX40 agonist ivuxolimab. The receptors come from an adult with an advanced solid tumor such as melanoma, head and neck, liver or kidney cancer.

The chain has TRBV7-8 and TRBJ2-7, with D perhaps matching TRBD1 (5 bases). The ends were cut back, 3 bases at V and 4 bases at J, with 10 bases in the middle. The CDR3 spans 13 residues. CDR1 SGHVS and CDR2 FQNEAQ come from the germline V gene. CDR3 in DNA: TGTGCCAGCAGCTTCCTAGACAGTTACGAGCAGTACTTC. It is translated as CASSFLDSYEQYF.

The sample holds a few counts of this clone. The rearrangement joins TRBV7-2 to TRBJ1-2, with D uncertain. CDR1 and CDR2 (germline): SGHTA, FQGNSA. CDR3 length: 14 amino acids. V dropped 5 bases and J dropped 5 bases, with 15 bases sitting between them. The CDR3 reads CASSRIGGEYGYTF. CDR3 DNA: TGTGCCAGCAGCCGGATCGGCGGGGAGTATGGCTACACCTTC.

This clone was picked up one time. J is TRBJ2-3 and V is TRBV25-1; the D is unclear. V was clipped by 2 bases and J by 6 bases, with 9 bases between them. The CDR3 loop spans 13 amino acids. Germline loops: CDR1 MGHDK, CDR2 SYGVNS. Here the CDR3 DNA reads TGTGCCAGCAGTGAACCTGTGGCCGATACGCAGTATTTT. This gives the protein CASSEPVADTQYF.

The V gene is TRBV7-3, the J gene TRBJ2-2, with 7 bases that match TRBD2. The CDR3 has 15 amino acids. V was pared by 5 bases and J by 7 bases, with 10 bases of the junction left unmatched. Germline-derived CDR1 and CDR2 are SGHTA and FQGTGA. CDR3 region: CASSVLARTGGELFF. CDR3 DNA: TGTGCCAGCAGCGTACTAGCGCGAACGGGCGGGGAGCTGTTTTTT.

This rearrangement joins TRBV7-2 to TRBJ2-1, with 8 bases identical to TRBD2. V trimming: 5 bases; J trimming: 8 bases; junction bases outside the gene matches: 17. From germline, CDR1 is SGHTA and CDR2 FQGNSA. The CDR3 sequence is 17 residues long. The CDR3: CASSQRTGTSRLHEQFF. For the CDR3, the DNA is TGTGCCAGCAGCCAAAGAACCGGGACTAGTCGCCTTCATGAGCAGTTCTTC.

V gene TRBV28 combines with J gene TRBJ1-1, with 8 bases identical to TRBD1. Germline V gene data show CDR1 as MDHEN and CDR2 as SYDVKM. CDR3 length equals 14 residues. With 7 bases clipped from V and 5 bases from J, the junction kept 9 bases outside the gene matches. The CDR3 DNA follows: TGTGCCAGCACCTGGGGGACAGGCGTAACTGAAGCTTTCTTT. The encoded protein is CASTWGTGVTEAFF.

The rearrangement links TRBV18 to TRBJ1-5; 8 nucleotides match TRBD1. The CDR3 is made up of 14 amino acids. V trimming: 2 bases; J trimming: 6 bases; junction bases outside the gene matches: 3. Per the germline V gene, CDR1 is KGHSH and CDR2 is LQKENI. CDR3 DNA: TGTGCCAGCTCACCAGAACAGGGGGGTCAGCCCCAGCATTTT. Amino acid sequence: CASSPEQGGQPQHF. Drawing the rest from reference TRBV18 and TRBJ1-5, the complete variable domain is NAGVMQNPRHLVRRRGQEARLRCSPMKGHSHVYWYRQLPEEGLKFMVYLQKENIIDESGMPKERFSAEFPKEGPSILRIQQVVRGDSAAYFCASSPEQGGQPQHFGDGTRLSIL.

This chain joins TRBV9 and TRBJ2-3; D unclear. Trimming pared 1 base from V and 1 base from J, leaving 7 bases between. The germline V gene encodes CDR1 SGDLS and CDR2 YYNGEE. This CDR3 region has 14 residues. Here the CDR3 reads CASSVRQRTDTQYF. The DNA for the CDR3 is TGTGCCAGCAGCGTAAGGCAGCGCACAGATACGCAGTATTTT.

The chain's CDR3 is CASSNRLDETQYF. The CDR3 region has the DNA TGCGCCAGCAGCAACCGACTAGACGAGACCCAGTACTTC. This chain connects TRBV4-3 to TRBJ2-5, with D perhaps matching TRBD2 (6 bases). The V gene lost 5 bases and the J gene lost 5 bases, with 12 bases spanning the gap. Germline CDR1 and CDR2: LGHNA and YSLEER. The CDR3 runs 13 residues.

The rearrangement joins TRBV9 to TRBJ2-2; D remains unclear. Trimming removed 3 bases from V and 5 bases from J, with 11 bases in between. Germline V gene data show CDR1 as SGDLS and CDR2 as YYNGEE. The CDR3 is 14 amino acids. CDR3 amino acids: CASSAAFGTGELFF. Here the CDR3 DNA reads TGTGCCAGCAGCGCCGCCTTCGGAACCGGGGAGCTGTTTTTT.

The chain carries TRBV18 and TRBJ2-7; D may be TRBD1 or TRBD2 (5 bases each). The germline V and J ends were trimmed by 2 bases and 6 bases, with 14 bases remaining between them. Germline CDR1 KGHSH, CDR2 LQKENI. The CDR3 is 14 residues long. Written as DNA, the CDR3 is TGTGCCAGCTCACCAGGGACCCCCTCCGGCGAGCAGTACTTC. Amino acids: CASSPGTPSGEQYF.

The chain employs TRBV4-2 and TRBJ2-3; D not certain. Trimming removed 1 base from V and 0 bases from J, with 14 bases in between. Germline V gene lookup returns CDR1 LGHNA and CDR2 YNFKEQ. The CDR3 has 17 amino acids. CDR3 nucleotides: TGTGCCAGCAGCCAAGGGCCGTCAGCCCGAAGCACAGATACGCAGTATTTT. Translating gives CASSQGPSARSTDTQYF.

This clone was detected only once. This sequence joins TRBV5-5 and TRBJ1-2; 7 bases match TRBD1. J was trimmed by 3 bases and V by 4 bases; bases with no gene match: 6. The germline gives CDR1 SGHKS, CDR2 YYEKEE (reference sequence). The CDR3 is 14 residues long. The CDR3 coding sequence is TGTGCCAGCAGCAGGGACAGCTCTTACTATGGCTACACCTTC. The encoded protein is CASSRDSSYYGYTF.

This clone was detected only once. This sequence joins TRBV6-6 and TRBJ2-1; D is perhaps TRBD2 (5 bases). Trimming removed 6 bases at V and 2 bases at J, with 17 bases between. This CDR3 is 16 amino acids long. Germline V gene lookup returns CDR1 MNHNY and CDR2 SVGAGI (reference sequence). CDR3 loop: CASSKQEGLAYNEQFF. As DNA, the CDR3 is TGTGCCAGCAGCAAACAAGAGGGTCTAGCCTACAATGAGCAGTTCTTC.

CDR3 in DNA: TGCAGTGCTCCGTCCTATGAGACCCAGTACTTC. Its protein is CSAPSYETQYF. The chain joins TRBV20-1 to TRBJ2-5; D uncertain. Trimming removed 5 bases at V and 5 bases at J, with 9 bases between. Germline lookup yields CDR1 DFQATT and CDR2 SNEGSKA (reference sequence). The CDR3 sequence is 11 residues long.

The CDR3 DNA reads TGCGCCAGCAGCCAAGAGGGAGGGGTTGGAGAGACCCAGTACTTC. Translating it yields CASSQEGGVGETQYF. The chain carries TRBV4-1 and TRBJ2-5; 7 bases are a match to TRBD2. Germline lookup yields CDR1 MGHRA and CDR2 YSYEKL. V shed 0 bases, J shed 4 bases, and the junction held 5 bases outside the gene matches. The CDR3 contains 15 residues.

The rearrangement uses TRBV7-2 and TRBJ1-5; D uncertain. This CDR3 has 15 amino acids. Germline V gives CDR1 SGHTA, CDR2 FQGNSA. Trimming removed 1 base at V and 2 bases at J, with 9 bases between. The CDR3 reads CASSLEGRGNQPQHF. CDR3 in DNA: TGTGCCAGCAGCTTAGAAGGTAGGGGCAATCAGCCCCAGCATTTT.

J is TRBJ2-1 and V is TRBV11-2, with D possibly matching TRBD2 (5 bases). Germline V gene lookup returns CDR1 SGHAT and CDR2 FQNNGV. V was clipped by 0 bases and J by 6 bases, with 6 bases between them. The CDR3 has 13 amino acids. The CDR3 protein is CASSLERGNEQFF. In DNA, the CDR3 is TGTGCCAGCAGCTTAGAACGGGGCAATGAGCAGTTCTTC.

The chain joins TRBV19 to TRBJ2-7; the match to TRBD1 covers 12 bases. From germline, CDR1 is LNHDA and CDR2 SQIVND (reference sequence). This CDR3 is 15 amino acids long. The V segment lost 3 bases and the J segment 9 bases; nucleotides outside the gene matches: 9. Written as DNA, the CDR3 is TGTGCCAGTAGTATCTGGGAGGGACAGGGGGCGCGGCAGTACTTC. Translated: CASSIWEGQGARQYF.

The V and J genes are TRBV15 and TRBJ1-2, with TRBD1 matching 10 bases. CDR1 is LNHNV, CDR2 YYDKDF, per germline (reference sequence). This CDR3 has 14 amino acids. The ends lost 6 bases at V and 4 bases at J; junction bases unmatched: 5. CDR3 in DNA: TGTGCCACCAGGAGACAGGGGGCGGGCTATGGCTACACCTTC. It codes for CATRRQGAGYGYTF.

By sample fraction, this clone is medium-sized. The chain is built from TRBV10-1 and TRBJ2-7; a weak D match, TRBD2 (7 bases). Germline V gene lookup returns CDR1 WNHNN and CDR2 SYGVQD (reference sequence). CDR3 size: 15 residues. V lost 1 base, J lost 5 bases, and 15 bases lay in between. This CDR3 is CASSECGRGVDEQYF. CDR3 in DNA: TGCGCCAGCAGTGAGTGTGGGAGGGGGGTTGACGAGCAGTACTTC.

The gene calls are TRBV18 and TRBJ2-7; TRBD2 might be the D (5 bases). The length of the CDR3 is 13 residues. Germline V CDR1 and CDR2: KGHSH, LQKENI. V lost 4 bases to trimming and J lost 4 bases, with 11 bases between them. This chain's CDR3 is CASSHPGLYEQYF. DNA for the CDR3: TGTGCCAGCTCACACCCGGGATTGTACGAGCAGTACTTC.

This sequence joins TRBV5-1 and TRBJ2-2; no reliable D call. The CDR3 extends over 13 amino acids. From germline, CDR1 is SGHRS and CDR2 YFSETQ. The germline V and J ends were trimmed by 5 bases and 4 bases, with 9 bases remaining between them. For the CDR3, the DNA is TGCGCCAGCAGTTGGCAGGCCACCGGGGAGCTGTTTTTT. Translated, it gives CASSWQATGELFF. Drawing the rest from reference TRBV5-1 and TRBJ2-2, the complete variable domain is KAGVTQTPRYLIKTRGQQVTLSCSPISGHRSVSWYQQTPGQGLQFLFEYFSETQRNKGNFPGRFSGRQFSNSRSEMNVSTLELGDSALYLCASSWQATGELFFGEGSRLTVL.

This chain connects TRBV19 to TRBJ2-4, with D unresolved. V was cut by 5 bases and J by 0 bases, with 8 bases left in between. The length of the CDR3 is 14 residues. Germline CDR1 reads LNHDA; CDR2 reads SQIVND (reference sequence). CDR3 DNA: TGTGCCAGTAGTTGGCAACTAGCCAAAAACATTCAGTACTTC. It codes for CASSWQLAKNIQYF.

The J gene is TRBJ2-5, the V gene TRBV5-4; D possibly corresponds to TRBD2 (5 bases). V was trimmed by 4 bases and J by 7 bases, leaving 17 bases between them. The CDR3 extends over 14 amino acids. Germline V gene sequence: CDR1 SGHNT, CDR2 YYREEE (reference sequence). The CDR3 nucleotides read TGTGCCAGCAGCCCCACGAGGGCCGGGGTGACCCAGTACTTC. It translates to CASSPTRAGVTQYF. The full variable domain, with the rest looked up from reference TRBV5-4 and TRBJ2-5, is ETGVTQSPTHLIKTRGQQVTLRCSSQSGHNTVSWYQQALGQGPQFIFQYYREEENGRGNFPPRFSGLQFPNYSSELNVNALELDDSALYLCASSPTRAGVTQYFGPGTRLLVL.

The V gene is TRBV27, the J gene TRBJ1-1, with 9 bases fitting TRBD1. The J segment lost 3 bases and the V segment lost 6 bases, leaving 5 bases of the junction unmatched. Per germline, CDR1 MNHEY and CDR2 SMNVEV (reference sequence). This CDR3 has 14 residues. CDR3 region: CASSQTGGDTEAFF. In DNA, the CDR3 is TGTGCCAGCAGCCAGACAGGGGGGGACACTGAAGCTTTCTTT.

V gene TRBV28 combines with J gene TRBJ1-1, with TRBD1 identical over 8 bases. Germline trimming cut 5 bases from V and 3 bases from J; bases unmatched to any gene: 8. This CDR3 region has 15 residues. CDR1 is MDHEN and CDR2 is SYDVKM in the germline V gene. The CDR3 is CASSPGTGRYTEAFF. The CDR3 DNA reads TGTGCCAGCAGTCCCGGGACAGGAAGGTACACTGAAGCTTTCTTT.

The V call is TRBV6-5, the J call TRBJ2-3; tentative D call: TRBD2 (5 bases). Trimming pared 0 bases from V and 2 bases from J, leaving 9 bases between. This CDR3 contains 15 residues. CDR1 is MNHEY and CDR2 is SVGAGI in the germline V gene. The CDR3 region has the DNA TGTGCCAGCAGTTACTCCCCGGGATACACAGATACGCAGTATTTT. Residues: CASSYSPGYTDTQYF.

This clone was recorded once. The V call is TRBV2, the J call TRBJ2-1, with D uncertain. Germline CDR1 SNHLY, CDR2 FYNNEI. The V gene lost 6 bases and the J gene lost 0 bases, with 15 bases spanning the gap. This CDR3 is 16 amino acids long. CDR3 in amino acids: CASSSPTESSYNEQFF. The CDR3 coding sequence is TGTGCCAGCAGCAGCCCGACCGAAAGCTCCTACAATGAGCAGTTCTTC.